What follows are 2 T cell receptor beta chains derived from one specimen sequenced in a study of cytomegalovirus exposure and HLA in healthy donors. Sequencing was performed with immunoSEQ multiplex PCR; in TCRdb, only in-frame clones are kept and a portion is missing. The table shows under 200,000 clones, with about 89% occurring only once. The sequencing sample was made of PBMCs. These receptors all stem from a woman under 30 in good health and CMV-seropositive.

This clone appeared once. The chain carries TRBV6-1 and TRBJ2-1, with TRBD2 identical over 13 bases. The V gene end was trimmed by 4 bases and the J gene end by 8 bases; junction bases not matched to a gene: 5. Germline V gene lookup returns CDR1 MNHNS and CDR2 SASEGT. This CDR3 spans 15 amino acids. CDR3 in amino acids: CASSVLAGGPDEQFF. CDR3 DNA: TGTGCCAGCAGTGTACTAGCGGGAGGGCCCGATGAGCAGTTCTTC.

The gene calls are TRBV4-1 and TRBJ2-7, with 7 bases that match TRBD1. The CDR3 runs 15 residues. Germline V gene sequence: CDR1 MGHRA, CDR2 YSYEKL. Unmatched junction bases numbered 11, after V lost 0 bases and J lost 9 bases. The CDR3 loop reads CASSQDRNRGRPQYF. The DNA of the CDR3 is TGCGCCAGCAGCCAAGATCGGAACAGGGGTCGTCCGCAGTACTTC.